The 30 T cell receptor beta chains below all came from one sample that was sequenced in a study of neurological immune-mediated disorders. TCRdb reprocessed the 5' RACE reads via MiXCR and lists one record per CDR3 protein. This sample yields roughly 20,000 distinct CDR3 sequences, of which 15% to 20% are seen a single time; 7.5% belongs to the top ten. Sequenced sample: CD8+ T cells from blood. These receptors were obtained from a woman in her late teens or twenties with multiple sclerosis.

This clonotype was counted ten times or more. J is TRBJ2-7 and V is TRBV7-9; tentatively, D is TRBD1 (5 bases). The CDR3 is made up of 14 amino acids. Germline CDR1 is SEHNR and CDR2 is FQNEAQ (reference sequence). V shed 5 bases and J shed 2 bases, with 13 bases lying between them. CDR3: CASSSQGAAYEQYF. The DNA for the CDR3 is TGTGCCAGCAGCAGCCAGGGTGCCGCCTACGAGCAGTACTTC.

This clonotype has only one observation. The chain carries TRBV7-9 and TRBJ1-4, with D maybe TRBD1 (5 bases). This CDR3 has 13 residues. V was pared by 5 bases and J by 7 bases, with 11 bases between. Germline CDR1 SEHNR, CDR2 FQNEAQ (reference sequence). CDR3 in amino acids: CASSNQGVEKLFF. The CDR3 bases are TGTGCCAGCAGCAATCAGGGAGTTGAAAAACTGTTTTTT.

The gene calls are TRBV5-1 and TRBJ1-1; D is uncertain. This CDR3 spans 13 amino acids. The V gene lost 3 bases and the J gene lost 10 bases, with 16 bases spanning the gap. CDR1 is SGHRS and CDR2 is YFSETQ in the germline V gene. This CDR3 reads CASSSEGVSGAFF. The DNA for the CDR3 is TGCGCCAGCAGCTCGGAGGGAGTGAGTGGAGCTTTCTTT. Full variable domain (remainder filled in from reference TRBV5-1 and TRBJ1-1): KAGVTQTPRYLIKTRGQQVTLSCSPISGHRSVSWYQQTPGQGLQFLFEYFSETQRNKGNFPGRFSGRQFSNSRSEMNVSTLELGDSALYLCASSSEGVSGAFFGQGTRLTVV.

This clonotype was observed at least ten times. This rearrangement joins TRBV12-3 or TRBV12-4 to TRBJ1-1; D might be TRBD1 (5 bases). The V gene lost 3 bases and the J gene lost 6 bases, with 8 bases spanning the gap. CDR3 length: 12 residues. The CDR3 reads CASSLGRSEAFF. The CDR3, as DNA: TGTGCCAGCAGTTTGGGGCGGTCTGAAGCTTTCTTT.

This clonotype was seen many times. The chain is built from TRBV29-1 and TRBJ2-1; 11 positions match TRBD2. J was trimmed by 2 bases and V by 5 bases; bases with no gene match: 5. Germline V CDR1 and CDR2: SQVTM, ANQGSEA. CDR3 size: 15 residues. CDR3 residues: CSVPSGGITYNEQFF. The CDR3 DNA follows: TGCAGCGTTCCTAGCGGGGGGATTACCTACAATGAGCAGTTCTTC.

This clonotype counts as medium-sized. The chain links TRBV27 to TRBJ2-2, with D tentatively TRBD1 (6 bases). There are 13 residues in the CDR3. Germline loops: CDR1 MNHEY, CDR2 SMNVEV (reference sequence). V shed 5 bases and J shed 5 bases, with 9 bases lying between them. The CDR3 bases are TGTGCCAGCAGTGTACAGGGTACCGGGGAGCTGTTTTTT. Translation: CASSVQGTGELFF.

The sample holds one count of this clonotype. The gene calls are TRBV5-1 and TRBJ2-1; D is unresolved. The V end lost 5 bases, the J end lost 4 bases, and 13 bases lay between the germline ends. Per the germline V gene, CDR1 is SGHRS and CDR2 is YFSETQ. The CDR3 extends over 14 amino acids. CDR3 DNA: TGCGCCAGCAGTGGGAAGGGAAATTACAATGAGCAGTTCTTC. This gives the protein CASSGKGNYNEQFF.

This clonotype has a count of ten or more. V gene TRBV9 combines with J gene TRBJ1-6, with TRBD1 identical over 9 bases. The CDR3 is 15 residues long. Germline V gene sequence: CDR1 SGDLS, CDR2 YYNGEE. Germline trimming cut 0 bases from V and 10 bases from J; bases unmatched to any gene: 5. This chain's CDR3 is CASSVGTGVRSPLHF. As DNA, the CDR3 is TGTGCCAGCAGCGTAGGGACAGGGGTCAGGTCACCCCTCCACTTT.

This clonotype has a count of ten or more. This rearrangement joins TRBV5-5 to TRBJ1-5, with unresolved D. V was shortened by 1 base and J by 7 bases, with 9 bases between the two germline ends. Germline CDR1 reads SGHKS; CDR2 reads YYEKEE (reference sequence). CDR3 size: 13 residues. Written as DNA, the CDR3 is TGTGCCAGCAGCTTGAGGGTATACCAGCCCCAGCATTTT. It codes for CASSLRVYQPQHF.

The chain is built from TRBV4-3 and TRBJ1-1; D is unclear. The CDR3 runs 13 residues. Germline CDR1 and CDR2: LGHNA and YSLEER. The V end was cut by 0 bases, the J end by 7 bases, with 9 bases between. The CDR3 loop is CASSQDRRGEAFF. Written as DNA, the CDR3 is TGCGCCAGCAGCCAAGATCGTCGGGGTGAAGCTTTCTTT.

The sample holds a few counts of this clonotype. The chain uses TRBV12-3 or TRBV12-4 and TRBJ2-1; 11 positions agree with TRBD2. The CDR3 is 15 amino acids. Germline trimming cut 6 bases from V and 9 bases from J; bases unmatched to any gene: 10. The CDR3 sequence is CASSRIAGGGSEQFF. In DNA, the CDR3 is TGTGCCAGCAGCCGGATAGCGGGGGGGGGGTCTGAGCAGTTCTTC.

In this sample, this clonotype turned up many times. The chain carries TRBV7-6 and TRBJ1-4; D gene uncertain. The germline V and J ends were trimmed by 3 bases and 6 bases, with 11 bases remaining between them. Germline V gives CDR1 SGHVS, CDR2 FNYEAQ. The CDR3 runs 14 residues. CDR3 protein: CASSFQVEDEKLFF. As DNA, the CDR3 is TGTGCCAGCAGCTTCCAGGTAGAGGATGAAAAACTGTTTTTT.

The table lists this clonotype with a few counts. V gene TRBV5-1 combines with J gene TRBJ2-7; D uncertain. V was pared by 0 bases and J by 3 bases, with 7 bases between. The CDR3 runs to 13 residues. Germline V gene lookup returns CDR1 SGHRS and CDR2 YFSETQ. CDR3: CASSLGPNYEQYV. CDR3 DNA sequence: TGCGCCAGCAGCTTGGGACCGAACTACGAGCAGTACGTC.

This clonotype showed up many times. V is TRBV5-1 and J is TRBJ1-2, with D uncertain. The CDR3 runs 14 residues. V was pared by 0 bases and J by 1 base, with 7 bases between. Germline CDR1 SGHRS, CDR2 YFSETQ. CDR3 sequence (DNA): TGCGCCAGCAGCTTGGACGGTTTTAACTATGGCTACACCTTC. Its translation: CASSLDGFNYGYTF.

This clonotype was found many times. The V and J genes are TRBV20-1 and TRBJ2-1; TRBD2 aligns across 10 bases. The CDR3 is 15 amino acids. Per germline, CDR1 DFQATT and CDR2 SNEGSKA (reference sequence). The junction had 3 bases not matched to a gene; V was cut back by 3 bases and J by 1 base. CDR3 sequence reads: CSARQRGGSYNEQFF. The CDR3 nucleotides read TGCAGTGCTAGGCAGCGGGGGGGATCCTACAATGAGCAGTTCTTC.

CDR3 protein: CASSSTGGAISGNTIYF. The DNA of the CDR3 is TGTGCCAGCAGCTCGACAGGCGGGGCGATCTCTGGAAACACCATATATTTT. The rearrangement uses TRBV21-1 and TRBJ1-3; TRBD1 reflects the table's D call only, with no check against the DNA. TRBV21-1 is a pseudogene segment. The CDR3 contains 17 residues.

This clonotype showed up many times. The rearrangement links TRBV3-1 to TRBJ2-5, with 10 bases aligning to TRBD2. The CDR3 totals 18 residues. After removal of 0 bases from V and 4 bases from J, the junction contained 11 bases not matched to a gene. Per the germline V gene, CDR1 is LGHDT and CDR2 is YNNKEL (reference sequence). The CDR3 nucleotides are TGTGCCAGCAGCCAAGAGTACAGAGCGGGGGGGGACCCAGAGACCCAGTACTTC. Translating gives CASSQEYRAGGDPETQYF.

The sample holds many counts of this clonotype. The rearrangement uses TRBV5-1 and TRBJ1-6; 9 bases are shared with TRBD1. The CDR3 is made up of 14 amino acids. Germline V gene lookup returns CDR1 SGHRS and CDR2 YFSETQ. The junction had 8 bases not matched to a gene; V was cut back by 4 bases and J by 12 bases. The CDR3 coding sequence is TGCGCCAGCAGCCCGGGACAGGGACATAGACCCCTCCACTTT. This codes for CASSPGQGHRPLHF. The full variable domain, in which reference TRBV5-1 and TRBJ1-6 provide the parts outside the CDR3, is KAGVTQTPRYLIKTRGQQVTLSCSPISGHRSVSWYQQTPGQGLQFLFEYFSETQRNKGNFPGRFSGRQFSNSRSEMNVSTLELGDSALYLCASSPGQGHRPLHFGNGTRLTVT.

This clonotype is judged medium-sized. The gene calls are TRBV5-1 and TRBJ2-1; D gene uncertain. Per the germline V gene, CDR1 is SGHRS and CDR2 is YFSETQ. The CDR3 is 13 residues long. Trimming left V 4 bases short and J 8 bases short, with 13 bases between. CDR3 nucleotide sequence: TGCGCCAGCAGCATGGAAAATTTGGATGAGCAGTTCTTC. Protein sequence: CASSMENLDEQFF.

This clonotype was found many times. The chain uses TRBV3-1 and TRBJ1-1, with unresolved D. Deletions cut 4 bases from V and 11 bases from J, with 26 bases between. The CDR3 runs 16 residues. Germline V CDR1 and CDR2: LGHDT, YNNKEL (reference sequence). CDR3 region: CASSPRSLASTKWAFF. CDR3 sequence (DNA): TGTGCCAGCAGCCCAAGATCCCTAGCTTCAACAAAATGGGCTTTCTTT. The full variable domain, rest sourced from reference TRBV3-1 and TRBJ1-1, is DTAVSQTPKYLVTQMGNDKSIKCEQNLGHDTMYWYKQDSKKFLKIMFSYNNKELIINETVPNRFSPKSPDKAHLNLHINSLELGDSAVYFCASSPRSLASTKWAFFGQGTRLTVV.

The chain combines TRBV5-1 with TRBJ1-1, with D possibly being TRBD1 (5 bases). Germline V gene sequence: CDR1 SGHRS, CDR2 YFSETQ. The V end was cut by 3 bases, the J end by 1 base, with 13 bases between. The CDR3 totals 15 residues. This chain's CDR3 is CASSSATAKNTEAFF. In DNA, the CDR3 is TGCGCCAGCAGCTCGGCGACAGCCAAGAACACTGAAGCTTTCTTT.

This clonotype was observed at least ten times. The V call is TRBV20-1, the J call TRBJ2-1, with D possibly TRBD2 on 5 matching bases. CDR1 DFQATT and CDR2 SNEGSKA come from the germline V gene (reference sequence). V was trimmed by 0 bases and J by 3 bases, leaving 12 bases between them. This CDR3 contains 15 residues. DNA for the CDR3: TGCAGTGCTAGAGATTACGAGGGAATCTACAATGAGCAGTTCTTC. Translation: CSARDYEGIYNEQFF.

Ten or more counts support this clonotype. J is TRBJ1-2 and V is TRBV12-3 or TRBV12-4, with D possibly matching TRBD1 (5 bases). Trimming removed 7 bases from V and 2 bases from J, with 11 bases in between. The CDR3 contains 13 residues. In nucleotides, the CDR3 is TGTGCCAGCACCCCCGGGGGGAACTATGGCTACACCTTC. Translation gives CASTPGGNYGYTF.

This clonotype qualifies as medium-sized. The rearrangement uses TRBV27 and TRBJ2-1; a possible D gene is TRBD2 (6 bases). This CDR3 has 16 amino acids. Trimming removed 2 bases from V and 3 bases from J, with 14 bases in between. Germline assignment: CDR1 MNHEY and CDR2 SMNVEV (reference sequence). The CDR3 DNA follows: TGTGCCAGCAGTTTAGGAGGCGGGGTCCTCTACAATGAGCAGTTCTTC. This gives the protein CASSLGGGVLYNEQFF.

V usage is TRBV19 and J usage is TRBJ1-5, with unresolved D. The germline V and J ends were trimmed by 6 bases and 4 bases, with 10 bases remaining between them. The CDR3 length is 13 residues. Per the germline V gene, CDR1 is LNHDA and CDR2 is SQIVND (reference sequence). As DNA, the CDR3 is TGTGCCAGTAGCTTTGACACAAATCAGCCCCAGCATTTT. Protein sequence: CASSFDTNQPQHF.

The table lists this clonotype with many counts. The rearrangement uses TRBV7-9 and TRBJ2-2; 7 bases are a match to TRBD1. With 5 bases clipped from V and 0 bases from J, the junction kept 0 bases outside the gene matches. Germline values: CDR1 SEHNR, CDR2 FQNEAQ (reference sequence). There are 14 residues in the CDR3. Here the CDR3 DNA reads TGTGCCAGCAGCGGACAGGCGAACACCGGGGAGCTGTTTTTT. Protein product: CASSGQANTGELFF.

The V gene is TRBV20-1, the J gene TRBJ2-7, with D hard to call. Germline assignment: CDR1 DFQATT and CDR2 SNEGSKA (reference sequence). The CDR3 runs 11 residues. The V end was cut by 1 base, the J end by 6 bases, with 7 bases between. CDR3 coding DNA: TGCAGTGCTAGAGGGCCGGGCGAGCAGTACTTC. Amino acid sequence: CSARGPGEQYF.

The chain recombines TRBV6-5 with TRBJ1-2; a weak D match, TRBD1 (5 bases). Trimming removed 4 bases from V and 6 bases from J, with 12 bases in between. The CDR3 has 13 amino acids. CDR1 and CDR2 from the germline V gene are MNHEY and SVGAGI. This CDR3 reads CASSSRQLNGYTF. The DNA for the CDR3 is TGTGCCAGCAGTTCCCGACAGCTCAATGGCTACACCTTC.

There are many counts of this clonotype. The gene calls are TRBV2 and TRBJ2-1; 8 bases line up with TRBD2. The CDR3 totals 14 residues. Losses at the gene ends were 10 bases for V and 2 bases for J; bases not matched to a gene: 7. CDR1 and CDR2 from the germline V gene are SNHLY and FYNNEI. The CDR3 DNA sequence: TGTGCCACCGTAACTAGCGGAACCTACAATGAGCAGTTCTTC. It yields the protein CATVTSGTYNEQFF.

This clonotype was counted at least ten times. The CDR3 loop is CAISEVPGGPGHTGELFF. The DNA of the CDR3 is TGTGCCATCAGTGAGGTTCCAGGGGGACCGGGGCACACCGGGGAGCTGTTTTTT. The chain joins TRBV10-3 to TRBJ2-2, with 7 positions matching TRBD1. V was clipped by 2 bases and J by 3 bases; unmatched bases: 12. The germline V gene has CDR1 ENHRY and CDR2 SYGVKD. The CDR3 totals 18 residues.